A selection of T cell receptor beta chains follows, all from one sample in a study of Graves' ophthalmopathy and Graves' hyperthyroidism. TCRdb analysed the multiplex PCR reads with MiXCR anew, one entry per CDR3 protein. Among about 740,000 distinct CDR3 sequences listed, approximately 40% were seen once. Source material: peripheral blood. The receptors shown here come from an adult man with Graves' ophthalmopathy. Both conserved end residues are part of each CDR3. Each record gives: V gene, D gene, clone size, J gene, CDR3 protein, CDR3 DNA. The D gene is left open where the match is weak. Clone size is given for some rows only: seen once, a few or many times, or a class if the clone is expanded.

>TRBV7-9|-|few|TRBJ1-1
CASSLLLYTEAFF
TGTGCCAGCAGCTTGCTATTATACACTGAAGCTTTCTTT
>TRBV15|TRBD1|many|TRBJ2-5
CATSRDPQGALETQYF
TGTGCCACCAGCAGAGATCCCCAGGGGGCATTGGAGACCCAGTACTTC
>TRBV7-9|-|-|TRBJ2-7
CASSLAGQMSSYEQYF
TGTGCCAGCAGCTTGGCCGGACAGATGAGCTCCTACGAGCAGTACTTC
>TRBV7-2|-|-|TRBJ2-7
CASSKGLLNEQYF
TGTGCCAGCAGCAAGGGGTTGTTGAACGAGCAGTACTTC
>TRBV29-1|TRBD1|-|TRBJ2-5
CSVVRGGQGAGETQYF
TGCAGCGTCGTTCGGGGGGGACAGGGGGCGGGGGAGACCCAGTACTTC
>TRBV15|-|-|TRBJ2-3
CATSGRIQGDTQYF
TGTGCCACCAGCGGACGAATTCAGGGAGATACGCAGTATTTT
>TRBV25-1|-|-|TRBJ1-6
CASSQRTSGVPNSPLHF
TGTGCCAGCAGCCAAAGAACCTCCGGGGTGCCTAATTCACCCCTCCACTTT
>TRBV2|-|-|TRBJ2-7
CASRQGGGQYF
TGTGCCAGCAGGCAGGGGGGGGGGCAGTACTTC
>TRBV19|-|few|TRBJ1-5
CASSITGQPQHF
TGTGCCAGTAGTATTACTGGACAGCCCCAGCATTTT
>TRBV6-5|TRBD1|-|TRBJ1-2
CASSLGQGSFNGYTF
TGTGCCAGCAGTTTAGGACAGGGCTCTTTCAATGGCTACACCTTC
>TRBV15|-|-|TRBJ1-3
CATSRDYGGPGNTIYF
TGTGCCACCAGCAGAGATTACGGGGGTCCTGGAAACACCATATATTTT
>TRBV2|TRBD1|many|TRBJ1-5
CASSEGGQGAQPQHF
TGTGCCAGCAGTGAAGGGGGACAGGGGGCTCAGCCCCAGCATTTT
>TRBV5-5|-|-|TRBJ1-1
CASSLVQGGEAFF
TGTGCCAGCAGCTTGGTTCAGGGCGGTGAAGCTTTCTTT
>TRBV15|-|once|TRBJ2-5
CATSNRNQETQYF
TGTGCCACCAGCAACAGGAACCAAGAGACCCAGTACTTC
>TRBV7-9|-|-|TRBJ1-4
CASSLRDGPNEKLFF
TGTGCCAGCAGCCTCCGGGACGGCCCTAATGAAAAACTGTTTTTT
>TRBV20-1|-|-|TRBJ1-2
CSARDASGQHYGYTF
TGCAGTGCTAGAGATGCTAGCGGGCAGCACTATGGCTACACCTTC
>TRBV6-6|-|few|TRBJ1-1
CASSGPGAEDTEAFF
TGTGCCAGCAGTGGACCGGGAGCCGAGGACACTGAAGCTTTCTTT